This T cell receptor (beta chain) was sequenced during a study of chemoradiotherapy in HPV16-positive cancers. The V gene's germline CDR1 is SGHNT and CDR2 YYREEE (reference sequence). CDR3 length: 17 residues. Unmatched junction bases numbered 9, after V lost 0 bases and J lost 4 bases. This clone was picked up a small number of times. Antigen: not known. Study-wide results and limits: Only a couple of HPV16-positive patients supplied the functional HPV-specificity definition.

The protocol was immunoSEQ multiplex PCR, while the TCRdb copy is restricted to in-frame clones and leaves out a portion. The table has about 10,000 clones, approximately 70% seen once. The sequence came from a human donor with HPV-associated anogenital cancer. Specimen collection occurred from a patient who underwent chemoradiotherapy. This sequence joins TRBV5-4 and TRBJ2-1; 8 nucleotides align to TRBD1. The CDR3 protein is CASSLGAGTGLYNEQFF. Written as DNA, the CDR3 is TGTGCCAGCAGCTTGGGAGCCGGGACAGGACTATACAATGAGCAGTTCTTC. Full variable domain (missing parts from reference TRBV5-4 and TRBJ2-1): ETGVTQSPTHLIKTRGQQVTLRCSSQSGHNTVSWYQQALGQGPQFIFQYYREEENGRGNFPPRFSGLQFPNYSSELNVNALELDDSALYLCASSLGAGTGLYNEQFFGPGTRLTVL.